This T cell receptor beta chain emerged from a study of PD-1 blockade in classical Hodgkin lymphoma. General study findings and limits: Relative to healthy donors, newly diagnosed patients reportedly had lower baseline TCR diversity, which was reported as lower still in relapsed/refractory patients. Prior therapy or disease activity may underlie the repertoire differences, whose causes remain undefined.

Specified time point: newly diagnosed, previously untreated cHL patient sample. Comparison relied on PBMCs that came from newly diagnosed, untreated classical Hodgkin lymphoma. This clone has a handful of counts. The antigen is undetermined. Trimming cost V 2 bases and J 5 bases; bases outside gene matches: 3. Germline values: CDR1 SGDLS, CDR2 YYNGEE. CDR3 length equals 14 residues. Clones were read by immunoSEQ multiplex PCR, and TCRdb kept only the in-frame ones, dropping some. The table includes about 16,000 clones, roughly 86% detected once. The clonotype comes from a human donor with classical Hodgkin lymphoma. This chain links TRBV9 with TRBJ2-5, with 10 bases matching TRBD1. Sequencing was done on a sample of peripheral blood mononuclear cells (PBMCs). The CDR3 protein is CASSVPGQGETQYF. Written as DNA, the CDR3 is TGTGCCAGCAGCGTCCCGGGACAGGGGGAGACCCAGTACTTC.